Listed below are T cell receptor beta chains from one sample, sequenced in a study of cytomegalovirus exposure and HLA in healthy donors. Here immunoSEQ multiplex PCR was the method, and the copy in TCRdb shows in-frame clones only, minus some. The sample holds about 190,000 clones; 70% to 75% are singletons and the top ten take less than 4%. Material: PBMCs. The origin of the receptors is a woman aged 25 to 39 in good health and CMV-seropositive. Both conserved end residues are trimmed from each CDR3.

v_gene | CDR3aa
TRBV28 | ASSPRGRAYGYT
TRBV5-1 | ASSLGALGEQY
TRBV11-2 | ASSLAGGVQETQY
TRBV18 | ASSTGRTGSTDTQY
TRBV4-2 | ASSQDTSGSPYEQY
TRBV7-9 | ASSLAAGPSSTTDTQY
TRBV19 | ASSSGLASNEQF
TRBV19 | ASSIEGRGSYEQY
TRBV6-5 | ASSYQAGESTDTQY
TRBV7-9 | ASSSSRGATNEKLF
TRBV5-6 | ASSLGGRGDTGELF
TRBV2 | ASSTEIATNEKLF
TRBV18 | ASSRTIGETQY
TRBV5-4 | ASSDRGGHEQY
TRBV5-1 | ASSRGQGFARDEQY
TRBV27 | ASSLSWAIPYNEQF
TRBV2 | ATTGLAGVQY
TRBV10-3 | AIRQDRSNYGYT
TRBV5-6 | ASSLVTGGEKLF
TRBV28 | ASSVLKTGLQPQH
TRBV25-1 | ASSAHTGTGGGYT
TRBV14 | ASSQGLIYEQY
TRBV6-5 | ASSGQGNTEAF
TRBV14 | ASSQVLSTGELF
TRBV28 | ASSSTGHNEQF
TRBV9 | ASSATGTQGTQY
TRBV19 | ASSMGGNQPQH
TRBV7-9 | SSLSQNYGYT
TRBV6-1 | ASSEFFSGELF
TRBV10-2 | ASSEITSYSYEQY
TRBV6-6 | ASSYSTGVYEQY
TRBV28 | ASSSTGTPNTEAF
TRBV28 | ASSLYRNEQF
TRBV28 | ASSPVRRTGGESEQY
TRBV5-4 | ASSGQNTEAF
TRBV6-1 | ASTSGANVLT
TRBV6-5 | ASSYLNSGRENEQY
TRBV15 | ATSKRDRGVGAKNIQY
TRBV19 | ASSIVVTANTEAF
TRBV27 | ASSLSDGSTGNEQF
TRBV6-6 | ASSYAGTTYNEQF
TRBV5-1 | ASSYGTGGWGYT
TRBV27 | ASTTGTGGSEQY
TRBV30 | AWSGPLTLDRKFGGYT
TRBV5-8 | ASSLATGNTEAF
TRBV5-6 | ASSPDGGVRNTGELF
TRBV27 | ASSLEGSSYNEQF
TRBV28 | ASSYRGLNTGELF
TRBV2 | AGVQDTNYGYT
TRBV5-1 | AGPGQGARNTQY
TRBV5-5 | ASSLTDSYEQY
TRBV6-5 | ASSYFRGMNEQY
TRBV5-6 | ASSETTGGNEKLF
TRBV28 | ASSSLTGSNEQY
TRBV2 | ASVRGTGRDEQY